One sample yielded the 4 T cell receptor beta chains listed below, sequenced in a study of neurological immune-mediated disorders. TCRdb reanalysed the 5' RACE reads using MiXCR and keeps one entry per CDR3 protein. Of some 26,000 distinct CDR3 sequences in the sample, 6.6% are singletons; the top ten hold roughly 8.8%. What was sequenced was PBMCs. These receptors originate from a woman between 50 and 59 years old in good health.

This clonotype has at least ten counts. Here the CDR3 reads CASSLWGEGYEQYF. In DNA form, the CDR3 reads TGTGCCAGCAGTTTATGGGGAGAGGGGTACGAGCAGTACTTC. J is TRBJ2-7 and V is TRBV28; D might be TRBD1 or TRBD2, each matching 5 bases. Germline V gene lookup returns CDR1 MDHEN and CDR2 SYDVKM. V was pared by 0 bases and J by 4 bases, with 10 bases between. The CDR3 spans 14 residues.

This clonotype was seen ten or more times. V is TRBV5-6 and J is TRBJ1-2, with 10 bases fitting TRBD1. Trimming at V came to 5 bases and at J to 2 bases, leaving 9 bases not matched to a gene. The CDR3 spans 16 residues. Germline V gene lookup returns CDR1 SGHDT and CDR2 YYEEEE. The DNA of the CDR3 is TGTGCCAGCAGACAAACCGGACAGGGGGAAAACTATGGCTACACCTTC. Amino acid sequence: CASRQTGQGENYGYTF.

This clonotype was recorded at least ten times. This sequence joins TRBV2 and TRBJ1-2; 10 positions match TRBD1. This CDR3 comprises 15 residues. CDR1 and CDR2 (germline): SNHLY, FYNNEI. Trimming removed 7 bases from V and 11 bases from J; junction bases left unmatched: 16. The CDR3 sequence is CASNPTGQGGVGYTF. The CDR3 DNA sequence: TGTGCCAGCAACCCCACCGGACAGGGGGGAGTGGGTTACACCTTC.

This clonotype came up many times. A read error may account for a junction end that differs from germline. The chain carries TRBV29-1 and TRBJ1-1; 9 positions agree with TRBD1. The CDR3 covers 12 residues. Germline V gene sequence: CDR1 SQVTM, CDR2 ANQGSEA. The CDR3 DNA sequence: TGCAGCGTGGAAGGACAGGGGACTGAAGCTTTCTTT. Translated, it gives CSVEGQGTEAFF.